These 4 T cell receptor beta chains share one sample of origin, sequenced in a study of T cell repertoires in cytomegalovirus infection (dated by TCRdb to about 2019). TCRdb records Illumina HiSeq 1500 as the sequencer. TCRdb reran the public reads through fastp at Q25 and MiXCR, keeping productive beta chains. Rows matching on CDR3 protein sequence are summarized as one entry with the most common DNA and genes. Counted in this sample were around 450,000 distinct CDR3 sequences; about 33% of them appeared once. The ten top clones hold about an eighth of the sample. Material for sequencing was PBMCs. These receptors originate from a human donor in good health (CMV status not recorded). Some clones in this sample may be carry-over from other donors' samples.

This clonotype was observed once. A much larger clone sits a single nucleotide away, making a read error possible. This likely comes from a read error, as the CDR3 has no conserved phenylalanine or tryptophan at its end. The V call is TRBV6-1, the J call TRBJ1-1; maybe TRBD1 (6 bases). Germline V gives CDR1 MNHNS, CDR2 SASEGT. V dropped 2 bases and J dropped 0 bases, with 13 bases sitting between them. CDR3 size: 16 residues. The DNA of the CDR3 is TGTGCCAGCAGTGAATGGTACAGGGACATGAACACTGAAGCTTTCTTG. It is translated as CASSEWYRDMNTEAFL.

The genes are TRBV6-6 and TRBJ2-1, with 11 nucleotides matching TRBD2. CDR1 is MNHNY and CDR2 is SVGAGI in the germline V gene (reference sequence). V lost 4 bases, J lost 4 bases, and 9 bases stayed unmatched. This CDR3 has 17 amino acids. CDR3 amino acids: CASSSSISGGAYNEQFF. CDR3 in DNA: TGTGCCAGCAGTTCCTCAATTAGCGGGGGGGCTTACAATGAGCAGTTCTTC.

The chain combines TRBV7-8 with TRBJ2-7; weak D call: TRBD2 (6 bases). In germline, CDR1 is SGHVS, CDR2 FQNEAQ. V gave up 8 bases and J gave up 3 bases, with 11 bases separating them. The length of the CDR3 is 12 residues. The CDR3 reads CASGGDGYEQYF. The CDR3, as DNA: TGTGCCAGCGGCGGGGACGGCTACGAGCAGTACTTC.

This clonotype appeared many times. The chain employs TRBV7-8 and TRBJ1-2; TRBD1 aligns across 7 bases. V trimming: 6 bases; J trimming: 7 bases; junction bases outside the gene matches: 14. Germline lookup yields CDR1 SGHVS and CDR2 FQNEAQ. CDR3 length equals 15 residues. The CDR3 DNA sequence: TGTGCCAGCAGTACCAGGGACCTCGCAGGGGGTGGCTACACCTTC. This encodes CASSTRDLAGGGYTF.